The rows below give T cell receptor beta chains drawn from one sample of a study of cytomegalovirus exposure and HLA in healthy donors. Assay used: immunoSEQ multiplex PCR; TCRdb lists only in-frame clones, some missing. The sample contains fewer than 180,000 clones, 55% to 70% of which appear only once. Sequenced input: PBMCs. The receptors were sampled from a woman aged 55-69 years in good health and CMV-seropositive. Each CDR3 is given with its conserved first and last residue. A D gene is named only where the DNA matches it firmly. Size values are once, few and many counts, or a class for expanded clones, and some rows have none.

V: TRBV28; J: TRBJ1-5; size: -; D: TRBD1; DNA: TGTGCCAGCAGCACGGTGGGACAGGGGAATCAGCCCCAGCATTTT; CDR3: CASSTVGQGNQPQHF
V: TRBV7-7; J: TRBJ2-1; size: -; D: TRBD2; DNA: TGTGCCAGCAGCTTAAGCGGGAGCCCCCGGGATGAGCAGTTCTTC; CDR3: CASSLSGSPRDEQFF
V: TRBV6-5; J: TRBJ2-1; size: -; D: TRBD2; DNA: TGTGCCAGCAGTTACACGGCGGGAGGGACCTACAATGAGCAGTTCTTC; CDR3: CASSYTAGGTYNEQFF
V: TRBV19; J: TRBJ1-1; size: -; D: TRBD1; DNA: TGTGCCAGTAGTATAGTGGGACAGGGGCAGAACACTGAAGCTTTCTTT; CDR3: CASSIVGQGQNTEAFF
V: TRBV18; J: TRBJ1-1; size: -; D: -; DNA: TGTGCCAGCTCACCCGTGACTCACGAAACTGAAGCTTTCTTT; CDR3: CASSPVTHETEAFF
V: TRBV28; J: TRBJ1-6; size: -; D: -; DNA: TGTGCCAGCAGTTTCGGAGGACATTCACCCCTCCACTTT; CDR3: CASSFGGHSPLHF
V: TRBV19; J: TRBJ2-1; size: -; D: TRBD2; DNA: TGTGCCAGTAGTACCCTTCCGGGACTAGCGGACAATGAGCAGTTCTTC; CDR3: CASSTLPGLADNEQFF
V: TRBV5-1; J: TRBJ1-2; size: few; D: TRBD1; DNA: TGCGCCAGCAGCTGGGGGACAGGGTATGGCTACACCTTC; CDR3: CASSWGTGYGYTF
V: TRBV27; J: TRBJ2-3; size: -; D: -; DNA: TGTGCCAGCAGTTTCGGTTGGGTGCTAGGTACAGATACGCAGTATTTT; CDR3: CASSFGWVLGTDTQYF
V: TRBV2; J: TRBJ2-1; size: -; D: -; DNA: TGTGCCAGCAGTACTAGGGTGGCCTACAATGAGCAGTTCTTC; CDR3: CASSTRVAYNEQFF
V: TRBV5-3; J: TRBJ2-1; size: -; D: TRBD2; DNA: TGTGCCAGAAAGGGCGGGAGGCTATCCTACAATGAGCAGTTCTTC; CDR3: CARKGGRLSYNEQFF
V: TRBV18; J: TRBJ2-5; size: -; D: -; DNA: TGTGCCAGCTCACCGTCGGTAGCCTTCCAAGAGACCCAGTACTTC; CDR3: CASSPSVAFQETQYF
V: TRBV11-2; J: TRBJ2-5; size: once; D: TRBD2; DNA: TGTGCCAGCAGACATCTAAGCGGGGGGGAGACCCAGTACTTC; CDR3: CASRHLSGGETQYF
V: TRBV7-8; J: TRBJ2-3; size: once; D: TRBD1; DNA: TGTGCCAGCAGCTTAGAGCCCCCGGGACAGGGTAGAGATACGCAGTATTTT; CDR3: CASSLEPPGQGRDTQYF
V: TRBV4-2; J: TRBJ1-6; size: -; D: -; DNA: TGTGCCAGCAGCCAAGATTATGGCGGATTGAGATCACCCCTCCACTTT; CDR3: CASSQDYGGLRSPLHF
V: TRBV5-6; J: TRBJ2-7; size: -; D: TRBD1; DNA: TGTGCCAGCAGCTTGGGAGGACAGGGGGGAAACGAGCAGTACTTC; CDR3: CASSLGGQGGNEQYF
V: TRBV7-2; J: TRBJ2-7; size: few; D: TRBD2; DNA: TGTGCCAGCAGCCCTACTAGCGGGAGTGGGCCGGACGAGCAGTACTTC; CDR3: CASSPTSGSGPDEQYF
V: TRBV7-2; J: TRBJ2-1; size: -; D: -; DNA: TGTGCCAGCAGCTTAGCGCCAGACAATGAGCAGTTCTTC; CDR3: CASSLAPDNEQFF
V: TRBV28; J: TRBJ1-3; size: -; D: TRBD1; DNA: TGTGCCAGCAGCCCTGGACAGGGGAGAGGCACCATATATTTT; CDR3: CASSPGQGRGTIYF
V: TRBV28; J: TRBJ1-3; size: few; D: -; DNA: TGTGCCAGCAGACTCACCTCAAGACACTCTGGAAACACCATATATTTT; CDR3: CASRLTSRHSGNTIYF
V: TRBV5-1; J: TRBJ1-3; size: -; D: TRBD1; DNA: TGCGCCAGCAGCTTGGCGACAGGGAAAGACACCATATATTTT; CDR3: CASSLATGKDTIYF
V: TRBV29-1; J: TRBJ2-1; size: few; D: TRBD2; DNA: TGCAGCGTAGCCAGCCCTAGCGGGGGTAGGAGTGAGCAGTTCTTC; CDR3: CSVASPSGGRSEQFF
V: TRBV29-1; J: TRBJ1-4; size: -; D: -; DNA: TGCAGCAGCCGGGGGGCAACTAATGAAAAACTGTTTTTT; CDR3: CSSRGATNEKLFF
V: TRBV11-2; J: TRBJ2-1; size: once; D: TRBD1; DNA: TGTGCCAGCAGCTCCTTAAGACCGGGACAGGGTACCTACAATGAGCAGTTCTTC; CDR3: CASSSLRPGQGTYNEQFF
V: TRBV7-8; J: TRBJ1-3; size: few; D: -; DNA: TGTGCCAGCAGCTTAGGGAGGCCCGGCTCTGGAAACACCATATATTTT; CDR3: CASSLGRPGSGNTIYF
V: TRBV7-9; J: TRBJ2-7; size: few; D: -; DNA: TGTGCCAGCAGCCAAATAACAGGGATCGACGAGCAGTACTTC; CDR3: CASSQITGIDEQYF
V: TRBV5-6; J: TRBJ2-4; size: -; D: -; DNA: TGTGCCAGCAGTAGCGGCAAAAACATTCAGTACTTC; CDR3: CASSSGKNIQYF
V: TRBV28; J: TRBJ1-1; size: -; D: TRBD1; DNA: TGTGCCAGCAGCCTCCCACGGGACAGGGGGCGGAGGGCTTTCTTT; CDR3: CASSLPRDRGRRAFF
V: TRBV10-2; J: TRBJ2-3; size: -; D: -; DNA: TGCGCCAGCCTCTCCGTCCGCGGAGATACGCAGTATTTT; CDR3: CASLSVRGDTQYF
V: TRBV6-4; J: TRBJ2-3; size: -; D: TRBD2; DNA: TGTGCCAGCAGTGACTTTAGCGGGAGTAGGCAGTATTTT; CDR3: CASSDFSGSRQYF
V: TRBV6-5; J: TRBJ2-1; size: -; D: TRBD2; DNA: TGTGCCAGCAGTTCCTTAGCGGGAGGGGCCGATGAGCAGTTCTTC; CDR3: CASSSLAGGADEQFF
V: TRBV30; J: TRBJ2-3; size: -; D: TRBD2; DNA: TGTGCCTGGAGTCTCGATAGCGGGAGAGGCACAGATACGCAGTATTTT; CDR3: CAWSLDSGRGTDTQYF
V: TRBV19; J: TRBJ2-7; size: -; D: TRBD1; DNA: TGTGCCAGTAGACTAGGGACAGGCCGGGACGAGCAGTACTTC; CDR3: CASRLGTGRDEQYF
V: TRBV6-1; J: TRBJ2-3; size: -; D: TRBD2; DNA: TGTGCCAGCATCGGACTAGCGGGGAGCACAGATACGCAGTATTTT; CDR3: CASIGLAGSTDTQYF
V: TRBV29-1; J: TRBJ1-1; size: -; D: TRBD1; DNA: TGCAGCGGGGACAGGGGCGGGAACACTGAAGCTTTCTTT; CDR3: CSGDRGGNTEAFF
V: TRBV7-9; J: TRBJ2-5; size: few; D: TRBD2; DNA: TGTGCCAGCAGCCCTCGGACTAGTCAAGAGACCCAGTACTTC; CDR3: CASSPRTSQETQYF
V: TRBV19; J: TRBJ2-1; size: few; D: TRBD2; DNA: TGTGCCGCTCAAGTAGCGGGAGGGCCCGGCAATGAGCAGTTCTTC; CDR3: CAAQVAGGPGNEQFF
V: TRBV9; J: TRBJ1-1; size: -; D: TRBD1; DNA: TGTGCCAGCAGCTCTCAGGGACAGGACTTTGAAGCTTTCTTT; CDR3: CASSSQGQDFEAFF
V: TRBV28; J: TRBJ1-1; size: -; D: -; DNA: TGTGCCAGCCACAGATCCGGCGTGAACACTGAAGCTTTCTTT; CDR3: CASHRSGVNTEAFF
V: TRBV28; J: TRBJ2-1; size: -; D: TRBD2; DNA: TGTGCCAGCAGTCCCCTGGGACTAGCGGGATTGATCGTAGAGCAGTTCTTC; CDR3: CASSPLGLAGLIVEQFF
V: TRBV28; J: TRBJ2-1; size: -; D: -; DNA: TGTGCCAGCCGGGACACTAGACACGAGCAGTTCTTC; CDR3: CASRDTRHEQFF
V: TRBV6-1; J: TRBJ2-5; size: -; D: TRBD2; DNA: TGTGCCAGCAGGGCGGGGACTAGCGCGGAGACCCAGTACTTC; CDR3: CASRAGTSAETQYF
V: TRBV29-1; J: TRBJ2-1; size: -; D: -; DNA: TGCAGCGTTGCCGCAGCCCCAGGGGATGAGCAGTTCTTC; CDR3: CSVAAAPGDEQFF
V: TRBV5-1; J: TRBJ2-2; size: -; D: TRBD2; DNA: TGCGCCAGCAGCTTCACCGCTAGCGGAAACACCGGGGAGCTGTTTTTT; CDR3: CASSFTASGNTGELFF
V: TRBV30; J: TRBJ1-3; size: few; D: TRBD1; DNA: TGTGCCTGGAGTCCCCCGGGACAGAGAAACACCATATATTTT; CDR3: CAWSPPGQRNTIYF
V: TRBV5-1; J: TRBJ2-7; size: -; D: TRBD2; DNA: TGCGCCAGCAGTAGAGACGGGACTAGCCTCAACGAGCAGTACTTC; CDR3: CASSRDGTSLNEQYF
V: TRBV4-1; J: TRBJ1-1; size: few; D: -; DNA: TGCGCCAGCAGCCCAAGAGCAGCGTCTGAAGCTTTCTTT; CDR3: CASSPRAASEAFF
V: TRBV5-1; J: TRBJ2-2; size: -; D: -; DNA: TGCGCCAGCAAGCTAGCCAACACCGGGGAGCTGTTTTTT; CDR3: CASKLANTGELFF
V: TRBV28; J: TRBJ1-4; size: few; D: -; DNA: TGTGCCAGCAGCAACTCGGACAGCCGTAATGAAAAACTGTTTTTT; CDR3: CASSNSDSRNEKLFF
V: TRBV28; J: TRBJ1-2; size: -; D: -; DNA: TGTGCCAGCAGCCTTTTAAGGGGTCGGGGCTACACCTTC; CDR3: CASSLLRGRGYTF
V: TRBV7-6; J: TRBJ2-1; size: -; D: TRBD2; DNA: TGTGCCAGCAGCTCTAGCGGGAGGCAATCCTACAATGAGCAGTTCTTC; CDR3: CASSSSGRQSYNEQFF
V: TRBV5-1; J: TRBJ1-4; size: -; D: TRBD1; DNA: TGCGCCAGCAGCTTGGGACAGGGGCGGAATGAAAAACTGTTTTTT; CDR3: CASSLGQGRNEKLFF